Listed below are T cell receptor beta chains from one sample, sequenced in a study of blood T cells in healthy people across ages. TCRdb itself ran the 5' RACE reads through MiXCR, one entry per CDR3 protein. The sample holds roughly 680,000 distinct CDR3 sequences, over 40% seen once. Sequencing was done on a sample of blood. The receptors were gathered from an elderly woman in good health. Both conserved end residues are part of each CDR3. The D gene is left open where the match is weak. A row's size may be missing; if present it is once, few, many or a size class.

d_gene: NA
abundance: NA
j_gene: TRBJ2-7
v_gene: TRBV7-3
CDR3aa: CASSLDPTSSYEQYF
CDR3nt: TGTGCCAGCAGCTTAGACCCGACCAGCTCCTACGAGCAGTACTTC

d_gene: NA
abundance: NA
j_gene: TRBJ1-5
v_gene: TRBV12-3/TRBV12-4
CDR3aa: CASSPTGLGQPQHF
CDR3nt: TGTGCCAGCAGTCCCACAGGGTTGGGTCAGCCCCAGCATTTT

d_gene: NA
abundance: NA
j_gene: TRBJ2-3
v_gene: TRBV7-3
CDR3aa: CASSGQPGVLDTQYF
CDR3nt: TGTGCCAGCAGCGGGCAACCGGGGGTTCTCGATACGCAGTATTTT

d_gene: NA
abundance: many
j_gene: TRBJ2-7
v_gene: TRBV3-1
CDR3aa: CASSQVLGPYEQYF
CDR3nt: TGTGCCAGCAGCCAAGTCTTGGGACCTTACGAGCAGTACTTC

d_gene: NA
abundance: few
j_gene: TRBJ2-3
v_gene: TRBV28
CDR3aa: CASSLSTGSETQYF
CDR3nt: TGTGCCAGCAGTTTGTCAACAGGGTCAGAGACGCAGTATTTT

d_gene: NA
abundance: NA
j_gene: TRBJ2-1
v_gene: TRBV7-2
CDR3aa: CASSFRFTLGYNEQFF
CDR3nt: TGTGCCAGCAGCTTTCGGTTCACGTTGGGCTACAATGAGCAGTTCTTC

d_gene: NA
abundance: NA
j_gene: TRBJ1-6
v_gene: TRBV20-1
CDR3aa: CSARLGSYNSPLHF
CDR3nt: TGCAGTGCGAGGCTGGGATCCTATAATTCACCCCTCCACTTT

d_gene: NA
abundance: many
j_gene: TRBJ2-7
v_gene: TRBV29-1
CDR3aa: CSVVAAPSYEQYF
CDR3nt: TGCAGCGTCGTAGCGGCCCCCTCCTACGAGCAGTACTTC

d_gene: NA
abundance: few
j_gene: TRBJ2-2
v_gene: TRBV27
CDR3aa: CASSMRSFTGELFF
CDR3nt: TGTGCCAGCAGCATGAGAAGTTTCACCGGGGAGCTGTTTTTT

d_gene: NA
abundance: NA
j_gene: TRBJ1-1
v_gene: TRBV29-1
CDR3aa: CSVVSGGAFF
CDR3nt: TGCAGCGTTGTGTCGGGGGGAGCTTTCTTT

d_gene: TRBD1
abundance: many
j_gene: TRBJ2-7
v_gene: TRBV20-1
CDR3aa: CSAYQGQGAYEQYF
CDR3nt: TGCAGTGCTTACCAGGGACAGGGGGCTTACGAGCAGTACTTC

d_gene: NA
abundance: NA
j_gene: TRBJ1-3
v_gene: TRBV13
CDR3aa: CASSSRDTIYTIYF
CDR3nt: TGTGCCAGCAGCTCCCGGGACACAATTTACACCATATATTTT

d_gene: NA
abundance: NA
j_gene: TRBJ1-4
v_gene: TRBV6-5
CDR3aa: CASRSSLGSTNEKLFF
CDR3nt: TGTGCCAGCAGATCTAGTCTTGGTTCAACTAATGAAAAACTGTTTTTT

d_gene: NA
abundance: few
j_gene: TRBJ1-1
v_gene: TRBV3-1
CDR3aa: CASSTRRTEAFF
CDR3nt: TGTGCCAGCAGCACCCGGAGGACTGAAGCTTTCTTT

d_gene: TRBD1
abundance: NA
j_gene: TRBJ2-1
v_gene: TRBV28
CDR3aa: CASSFGQGQLFF
CDR3nt: TGTGCCAGCAGTTTTGGTCAGGGACAGTTGTTCTTC

d_gene: NA
abundance: NA
j_gene: TRBJ2-3
v_gene: TRBV12-3/TRBV12-4
CDR3aa: CASSPRLGPDTQYF
CDR3nt: TGTGCCAGCAGTCCCAGACTCGGTCCAGATACGCAGTATTTT

d_gene: NA
abundance: many
j_gene: TRBJ2-7
v_gene: TRBV10-3
CDR3aa: CAISESAGSSYEQYF
CDR3nt: TGTGCCATCAGTGAGTCGGCAGGGAGCTCCTACGAGCAGTACTTC

d_gene: NA
abundance: NA
j_gene: TRBJ1-2
v_gene: TRBV20-1
CDR3aa: CSARDYRDGGYTF
CDR3nt: TGCAGTGCTAGAGACTACCGGGACGGTGGCTACACCTTC